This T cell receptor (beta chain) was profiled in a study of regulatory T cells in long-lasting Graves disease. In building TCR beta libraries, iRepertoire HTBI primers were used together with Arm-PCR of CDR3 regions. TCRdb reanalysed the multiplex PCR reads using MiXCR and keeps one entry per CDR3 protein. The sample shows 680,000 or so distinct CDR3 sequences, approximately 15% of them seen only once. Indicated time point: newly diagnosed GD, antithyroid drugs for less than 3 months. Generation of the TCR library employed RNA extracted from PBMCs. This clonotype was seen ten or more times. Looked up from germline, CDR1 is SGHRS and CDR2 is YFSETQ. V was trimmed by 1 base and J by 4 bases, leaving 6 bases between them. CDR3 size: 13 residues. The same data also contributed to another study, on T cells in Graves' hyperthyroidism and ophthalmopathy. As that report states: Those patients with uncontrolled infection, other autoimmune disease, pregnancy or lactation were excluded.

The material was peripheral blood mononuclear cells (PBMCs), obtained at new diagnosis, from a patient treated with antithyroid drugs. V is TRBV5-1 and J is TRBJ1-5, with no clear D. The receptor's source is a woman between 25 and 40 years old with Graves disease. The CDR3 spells CASSLIPNQPQHF. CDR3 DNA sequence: TGCGCCAGCAGCTTGATCCCGAATCAGCCCCAGCATTTT.